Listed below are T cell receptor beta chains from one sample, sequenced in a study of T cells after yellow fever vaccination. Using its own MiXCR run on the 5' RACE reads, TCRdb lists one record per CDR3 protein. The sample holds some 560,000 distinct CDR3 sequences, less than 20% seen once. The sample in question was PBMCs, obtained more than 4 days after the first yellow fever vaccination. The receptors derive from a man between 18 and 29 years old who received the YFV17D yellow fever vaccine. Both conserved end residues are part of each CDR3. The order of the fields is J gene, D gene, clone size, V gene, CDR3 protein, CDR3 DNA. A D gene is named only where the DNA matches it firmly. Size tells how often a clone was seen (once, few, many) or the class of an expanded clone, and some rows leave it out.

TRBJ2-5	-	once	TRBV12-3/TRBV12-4	CATKTRASEETQYF	TGTGCTACGAAAACCAGGGCGTCGGAGGAGACCCAGTACTTC
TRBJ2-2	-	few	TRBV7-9	CASSFLGLGELFF	TGTGCCAGCAGCTTCCTAGGGCTCGGGGAGCTGTTTTTT
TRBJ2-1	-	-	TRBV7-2	CASSSSGVSYNKQFF	TGTGCCAGCAGCTCCTCAGGGGTTTCCTACAATAAGCAGTTCTTC
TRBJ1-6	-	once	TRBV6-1	CASSGWPQSSYNSPLHF	TGTGCCAGCAGTGGCTGGCCGCAGAGCTCCTATAATTCACCCCTCCACTTT
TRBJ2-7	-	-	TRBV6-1	CATERGHLEQYF	TGTGCCACCGAGAGGGGACATCTCGAGCAGTACTTC
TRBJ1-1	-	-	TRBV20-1	CSARTALNTEAFF	TGCAGTGCTAGAACAGCATTAAACACTGAAGCTTTCTTT
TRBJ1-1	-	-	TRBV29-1	CSVVGFSNTEAFF	TGCAGCGTTGTAGGGTTTTCGAACACTGAAGCTTTCTTT
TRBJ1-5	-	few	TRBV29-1	CSVQVGGSGNQPQHF	TGCAGCGTGCAAGTCGGGGGCTCGGGCAATCAGCCCCAGCATTTT
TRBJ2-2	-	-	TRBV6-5	CASSLVGVDTGELFF	TGTGCCAGCAGTTTGGTAGGGGTGGACACCGGGGAGCTGTTTTTT
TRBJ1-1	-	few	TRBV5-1	CASSLGSSYTEAFF	TGCGCCAGCAGCTTGGGGTCTAGCTACACTGAAGCTTTCTTT
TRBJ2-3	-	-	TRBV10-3	CAINPGEHTDTQYF	TGTGCCATCAATCCAGGGGAACACACAGATACGCAGTATTTT
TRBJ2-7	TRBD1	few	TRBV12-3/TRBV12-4	CASSSLWGQGIYEQYF	TGTGCCAGCAGTAGCTTGTGGGGACAGGGGATCTACGAGCAGTACTTC
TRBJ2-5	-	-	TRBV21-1	CASSKARNQETQYF	TGTGCCAGCAGCAAAGCTCGCAATCAAGAGACCCAGTACTTC
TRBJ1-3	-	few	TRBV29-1	CSVGYRQGRGNTIYF	TGCAGCGTTGGTTATCGGCAGGGAAGGGGAAACACCATATATTTT
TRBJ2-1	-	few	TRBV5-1	CASSSVSGVEKEQFF	TGCGCCAGCAGCTCGGTCTCCGGGGTGGAGAAGGAGCAGTTCTTC
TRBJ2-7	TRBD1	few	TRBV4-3	CASSQLTGSYEQYF	TGCGCCAGCAGCCAATTGACAGGGTCGTACGAGCAGTACTTC
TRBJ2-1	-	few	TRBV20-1	CSAREGRQPYNEQFF	TGCAGTGCTAGAGAGGGCAGACAGCCCTACAATGAGCAGTTCTTC
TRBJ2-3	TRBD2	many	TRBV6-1	CASSGLAGGPDTQYF	TGTGCCAGCAGTGGACTAGCGGGGGGGCCAGATACGCAGTATTTT
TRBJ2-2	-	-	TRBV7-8	CASSPIPPREFGELFF	TGTGCCAGCAGCCCTATTCCCCCCAGGGAGTTCGGGGAGCTGTTTTTT
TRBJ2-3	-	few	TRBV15	CATSDGETTDTQYF	TGTGCCACCAGCGACGGGGAAACAACAGATACGCAGTATTTT
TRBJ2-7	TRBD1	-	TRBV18	CASSLSRTGSHEQYF	TGTGCCAGCTCTCTTAGTCGGACAGGGTCTCACGAGCAGTACTTC
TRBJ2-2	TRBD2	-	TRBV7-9	CASSFGTSRTGELFF	TGTGCCAGCAGCTTTGGGACTAGTCGCACCGGGGAGCTGTTTTTT
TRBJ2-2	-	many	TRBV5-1	CASSLVLDPGELFF	TGCGCCAGCAGCTTGGTACTAGATCCCGGGGAGCTGTTTTTT
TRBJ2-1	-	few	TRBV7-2	CASSFKGGWLDEQFF	TGTGCCAGCAGCTTTAAGGGGGGATGGCTTGATGAGCAGTTCTTC
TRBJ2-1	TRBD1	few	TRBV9	CASSAGGQGYNEQFF	TGTGCCAGCAGCGCCGGGGGACAGGGTTACAATGAGCAGTTCTTC
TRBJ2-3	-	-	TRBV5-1	CASSSPRVDTQYF	TGCGCCAGCAGCTCGCCGAGGGTAGATACGCAGTATTTT
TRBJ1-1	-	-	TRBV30	CACLDSERTEAFF	TGTGCCTGCTTGGACTCGGAGAGGACTGAAGCTTTCTTT
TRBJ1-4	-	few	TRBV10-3	CAISGTTNEKLFF	TGTGCCATCAGCGGGACAACTAATGAAAAACTGTTTTTT
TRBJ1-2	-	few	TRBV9	CASSPAGPANYGYTF	TGTGCCAGCAGCCCAGCGGGTCCCGCTAACTATGGCTACACCTTC
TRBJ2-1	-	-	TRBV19	CASSPIRDNSYNEQFF	TGTGCCAGTAGTCCCATCCGGGACAACTCCTACAATGAGCAGTTCTTC
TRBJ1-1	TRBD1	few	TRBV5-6	CASSSPGQGNTEAFF	TGTGCCAGCAGCTCCCCGGGACAGGGGAACACTGAAGCTTTCTTT
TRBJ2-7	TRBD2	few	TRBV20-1	CSAELAASSYEQYF	TGCAGTGCAGAACTAGCGGCCTCTTCCTACGAGCAGTACTTC
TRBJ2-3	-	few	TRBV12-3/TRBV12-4	CASSLVPYTQYF	TGTGCCAGCAGTTTGGTCCCCTATACGCAGTATTTT
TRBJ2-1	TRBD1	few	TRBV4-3	CASSHGTGGGEQFF	TGCGCCAGCAGCCACGGGACAGGGGGCGGTGAGCAGTTCTTC
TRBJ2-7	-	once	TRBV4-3	CASSQDPGNEQYF	TGCGCCAGCAGCCAAGATCCGGGGAACGAGCAGTACTTC
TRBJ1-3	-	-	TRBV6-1	CASSPAGLYSGNTIYF	TGTGCCAGCAGTCCGGCCGGGTTGTACTCTGGAAACACCATATATTTT
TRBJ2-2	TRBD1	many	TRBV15	CATRIQGFPTGELFF	TGTGCCACCAGAATACAGGGGTTCCCCACCGGGGAGCTGTTTTTT
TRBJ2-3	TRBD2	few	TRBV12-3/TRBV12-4	CASTLSGGFTDTQYF	TGTGCCAGCACCCTGAGCGGGGGGTTCACAGATACGCAGTATTTT
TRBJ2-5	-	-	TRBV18	CASSPVAGETQYF	TGTGCCAGCTCACCAGTGGCCGGGGAGACCCAGTACTTC
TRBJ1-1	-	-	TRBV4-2	CASSRGSSNTEAFF	TGTGCCAGCAGCCGGGGCAGCTCGAACACTGAAGCTTTCTTT